The 30 T cell receptor beta chains given below trace back to one sample, sequenced in a study of blood T cell repertoires in COVID-19. The assay was immunoSEQ multiplex PCR, and TCRdb's table has in-frame clones only and misses some. Here the sample spans about 90,000 clones, 89% being singletons. The specimen sequenced was peripheral blood. The receptor set was obtained from a man aged 50 to 59 with COVID-19, enrolled during active disease.

The V call is TRBV2, the J call TRBJ2-1; 7 nucleotides align to TRBD1. Unmatched junction bases numbered 7, after V lost 5 bases and J lost 6 bases. Looked up from germline, CDR1 is SNHLY and CDR2 is FYNNEI. The length of the CDR3 is 14 residues. The CDR3 sequence: CASSSQGFLNEQFF. CDR3 DNA: TGTGCCAGCAGTTCACAGGGGTTCCTCAATGAGCAGTTCTTC. The full variable domain, completed using reference TRBV2 and TRBJ2-1, is EPEVTQTPSHQVTQMGQEVILRCVPISNHLYFYWYRQILGQKVEFLVSFYNNEISEKSEIFDDQFSVERPDGSNFTLKIRSTKLEDSAMYFCASSSQGFLNEQFFGPGTRLTVL.

The chain employs TRBV10-1 and TRBJ2-1, with 11 bases lining up with TRBD1. Per the germline V gene, CDR1 is WNHNN and CDR2 is SYGVQD (reference sequence). The trim removed 2 bases at V and 8 bases at J, leaving 8 bases unmatched. CDR3 length: 16 residues. CDR3 bases: TGCGCCAGCAGTGAGATTGGGGACAGGGGGTCCGATGAGCAGTTCTTC. It specifies CASSEIGDRGSDEQFF.

This chain connects TRBV18 to TRBJ2-2; D is uncertain. Deletions cut 0 bases from V and 6 bases from J, with 5 bases between. The CDR3 runs 13 residues. CDR1 and CDR2 from the germline V gene are KGHSH and LQKENI. CDR3 sequence (DNA): TGTGCCAGCTCACCACCGGCTCCCGGGGAGCTGTTTTTT. As protein: CASSPPAPGELFF.

The chain recombines TRBV3-1 (or the pseudogene TRBV3-2) with TRBJ1-3; perhaps TRBD1 as D (6 bases). With 0 bases removed from V and 2 bases from J, the gap between germline ends came to 11 bases. This CDR3 comprises 16 residues. Per the germline V gene, CDR1 is LGHDT and CDR2 is YNNKEL (reference sequence). CDR3: CASSQDGGRTGNTIYF. In DNA, the CDR3 is TGTGCCAGCAGCCAAGATGGGGGCAGAACTGGAAACACCATATATTTT.

This clone came up a few times. This chain joins TRBV2 and TRBJ1-1; D not resolved. CDR3 length: 14 amino acids. The germline V gene has CDR1 SNHLY and CDR2 FYNNEI. Trimming shortened V by 2 bases and J by 1 base, and 8 bases separated the two germline ends. DNA for the CDR3: TGTGCCAGCAGTGAACGGCGGGCGAACACTGAAGCTTTCTTT. Translation gives CASSERRANTEAFF.

The gene calls are TRBV5-1 and TRBJ2-3; D call uncertain. Trimming cost V 5 bases and J 4 bases, with 8 bases left between them. This CDR3 comprises 12 residues. Germline V gene sequence: CDR1 SGHRS, CDR2 YFSETQ. The CDR3 reads CASSTRADTQYF. For the CDR3, the DNA is TGCGCCAGCAGTACACGGGCAGATACGCAGTATTTT.

The gene calls are TRBV7-6 and TRBJ1-6; the D gene is possibly TRBD1 (6 bases). CDR3 length: 15 residues. The V end was cut by 2 bases, the J end by 9 bases, with 14 bases between. The V gene's germline CDR1 is SGHVS and CDR2 FNYEAQ. The chain's CDR3 is CASSLYRQGGSPLHF. CDR3 nucleotides: TGTGCCAGCAGCTTATATAGGCAAGGGGGTTCACCCCTCCACTTT.

The chain recombines TRBV6-5 with TRBJ1-5, with 7 nucleotides matching TRBD1. This CDR3 has 14 residues. J gave up 3 bases and V 5 bases, and 4 bases lay outside the gene matches. Germline V gene lookup returns CDR1 MNHEY and CDR2 SVGAGI. The CDR3 nucleotides are TGTGCCAGCAGTACAGGGGTAAACAATCAGCCCCAGCATTTT. This sequence encodes CASSTGVNNQPQHF.

The chain links TRBV3-1 (or the pseudogene TRBV3-2) to TRBJ2-7; 7 bases agree with TRBD1. The CDR3 spans 15 residues. CDR1 and CDR2 from the germline V gene are LGHDT and YNNKEL (reference sequence). The V segment lost 0 bases and the J segment 9 bases; nucleotides outside the gene matches: 11. CDR3 sequence: CASSQENQGDPTQYF. CDR3 DNA sequence: TGTGCCAGCAGCCAAGAAAACCAGGGGGACCCCACGCAGTACTTC.

The chain is built from TRBV30 and TRBJ1-6; D not certain. Germline V gene sequence: CDR1 GTSNPN, CDR2 SVGIG (reference sequence). The V end lost 0 bases, the J end lost 0 bases, and 12 bases lay between the germline ends. This CDR3 region has 17 residues. The CDR3 nucleotides read TGTGCCTGGAGTGTACACCGATCTAGCTCCTATAATTCACCCCTCCACTTT. Protein: CAWSVHRSSSYNSPLHF. Variable domain in full (rest from reference TRBV30 and TRBJ1-6): SQTIHQWPATLVQPVGSPLSLECTVEGTSNPNLYWYRQAAGRGLQLLFYSVGIGQISSEVPQNLSASRPQDRQFILSSKKLLLSDSGFYLCAWSVHRSSSYNSPLHFGNGTRLTVT.

CDR3 DNA: TGTGCCAGCAGCTTGTCCGGGACAGGGACCTATACGCAGTATTTT. Translation: CASSLSGTGTYTQYF. The chain is built from TRBV5-5 and TRBJ2-3, with TRBD1 matching over 9 bases. J gave up 7 bases and V 1 base, and 7 bases lay outside the gene matches. The germline gives CDR1 SGHKS, CDR2 YYEKEE (reference sequence). CDR3 length: 15 residues.

This clone has just one count. The chain combines TRBV18 with TRBJ1-1, with 9 positions matching TRBD1. With 5 bases clipped from V and 1 base from J, the junction kept 2 bases outside the gene matches. This CDR3 contains 14 residues. The germline CDR1 and CDR2 sequences are KGHSH and LQKENI. The CDR3 sequence is CASSMGQGNTEAFF. CDR3 nucleotide sequence: TGTGCCAGCTCAATGGGACAGGGGAACACTGAAGCTTTCTTT. The complete variable domain, with remaining parts taken from reference TRBV18 and TRBJ1-1, reads NAGVMQNPRHLVRRRGQEARLRCSPMKGHSHVYWYRQLPEEGLKFMVYLQKENIIDESGMPKERFSAEFPKEGPSILRIQQVVRGDSAAYFCASSMGQGNTEAFFGQGTRLTVV.

The CDR3 spells CATSSGVIGNQPQHF. DNA of the CDR3: TGTGCCACCAGCAGCGGGGTAATCGGCAATCAGCCCCAGCATTTT. The chain carries TRBV15 and TRBJ1-5; D uncertain. CDR1 LNHNV and CDR2 YYDKDF come from the germline V gene (reference sequence). The V gene lost 3 bases and the J gene lost 2 bases, with 11 bases spanning the gap. This CDR3 has 15 residues. The full variable domain, rest sourced from reference TRBV15 and TRBJ1-5, is DAMVIQNPRYQVTQFGKPVTLSCSQTLNHNVMYWYQQKSSQAPKLLFHYYDKDFNNEADTPDNFQSRRPNTSFCFLDIRSPGLGDTAMYLCATSSGVIGNQPQHFGDGTRLSIL.

The chain combines TRBV5-1 with TRBJ2-6; possible D gene TRBD2, 6 bases. With 1 base removed from V and 6 bases from J, the gap between germline ends came to 11 bases. Germline V gene data show CDR1 as SGHRS and CDR2 as YFSETQ. This CDR3 comprises 15 residues. The CDR3 here is CASSLQEGMANVLTF. Written as DNA, the CDR3 is TGCGCCAGCAGCTTGCAGGAGGGCATGGCCAACGTCCTGACTTTC.

The J gene is TRBJ2-3, the V gene TRBV20-1; no clear D. This CDR3 is 11 amino acids long. Germline values: CDR1 DFQATT, CDR2 SNEGSKA (reference sequence). The V end was cut by 3 bases, the J end by 4 bases, with 5 bases between. DNA of the CDR3: TGCAGTGCTAGTCGGGCAGATACGCAGTATTTT. It encodes CSASRADTQYF.

The V call is TRBV6-1, the J call TRBJ1-6; perhaps TRBD1 as D (6 bases). CDR3 length: 15 residues. CDR1 is MNHNS and CDR2 is SASEGT in the germline V gene. Between the trimmed V and J ends, which lost 2 bases and 1 base, there was a span of 6 bases. The DNA for the CDR3 is TGTGCCAGCAGTGAACAGGGGTCCTATAATTCACCCCTCCACTTT. Its protein is CASSEQGSYNSPLHF.

The genes are TRBV21-1 and TRBJ2-7; TRBD1 is the table's D call, not checked against the DNA. TRBV21-1 counts as a pseudogene. The CDR3 consists of 15 residues. CDR3 residues: CASVDRSRGYYEQYF. The CDR3, as DNA: TGTGCCAGCGTGGACAGGTCGAGGGGTTACTACGAGCAGTACTTC.

The V and J genes are TRBV5-1 and TRBJ2-6, with D hard to call. The CDR3 is 12 residues long. From germline, CDR1 is SGHRS and CDR2 YFSETQ. V was pared by 8 bases and J by 0 bases, with 3 bases between. In nucleotides, the CDR3 is TGCGCCAGTAACTCTGGGGCCAACGTCCTGACTTTC. This gives the protein CASNSGANVLTF.

This clone was observed once. V usage is TRBV4-3 and J usage is TRBJ1-2; the match to TRBD1 covers 7 bases. Germline V lookup: CDR1 LGHNA, CDR2 YSLEER. The CDR3 runs to 15 residues. V gave up 0 bases and J gave up 6 bases; unmatched junction bases: 7. The CDR3: CASSQDLQGPHGYTF. CDR3 in DNA: TGCGCCAGCAGCCAAGATTTACAGGGGCCCCATGGCTACACCTTC.

The V and J genes are TRBV19 and TRBJ1-1; 7 nucleotides line up with TRBD1. Germline V gene data show CDR1 as LNHDA and CDR2 as SQIVND (reference sequence). The V gene end was trimmed by 4 bases and the J gene end by 1 base; junction bases not matched to a gene: 6. The CDR3 is made up of 15 amino acids. In DNA, the CDR3 is TGTGCCAGTAGTAGGCGGGACAGTTGGAACACTGAAGCTTTCTTT. This translates into CASSRRDSWNTEAFF.

The genes are TRBV19 and TRBJ1-1; D perhaps matches TRBD1 (5 bases). V was pared by 0 bases and J by 0 bases, with 8 bases between. Germline-derived CDR1 and CDR2 are LNHDA and SQIVND (reference sequence). CDR3 length equals 15 residues. DNA of the CDR3: TGTGCCAGTAGTATAGAAGACAGTCTGAACACTGAAGCTTTCTTT. Its translation is CASSIEDSLNTEAFF.

This clone was observed once. The chain has TRBV7-2 and TRBJ1-1, with 8 bases fitting TRBD1. V lost 7 bases to trimming and J lost 2 bases; unmatched junction nucleotides: 6. The germline gives CDR1 SGHTA, CDR2 FQGNSA. There are 14 residues in the CDR3. DNA for the CDR3: TGTGCCAGCAAACCAGGGGGCTCAAACACTGAAGCTTTCTTT. Amino acid sequence: CASKPGGSNTEAFF.

The V gene is TRBV2, the J gene TRBJ2-3; no reliable D call. The germline gives CDR1 SNHLY, CDR2 FYNNEI. The CDR3 has 14 residues. The V end lost 5 bases, the J end lost 0 bases, and 9 bases lay between the germline ends. The CDR3 loop is CASSMELSTDTQYF. The CDR3, as DNA: TGTGCCAGCAGTATGGAGCTCAGCACAGATACGCAGTATTTT.

This chain connects TRBV28 to TRBJ1-1, with D tentatively TRBD1 (5 bases). Trimming took off 2 bases at V and 11 bases at J, with 12 bases between the two ends. The germline gives CDR1 MDHEN, CDR2 SYDVKM. The CDR3 totals 12 residues. The CDR3 DNA is TGTGCCAGCAGTTTAATTAGGAGGGGTGCTTTCTTT. Translated, it gives CASSLIRRGAFF.

The DNA for the CDR3 is TGCGCCAGCAGCCAGGGGACAGGGCCGTATGGCTACACCTTC. This encodes CASSQGTGPYGYTF. The V gene is TRBV4-3, the J gene TRBJ1-2, with TRBD1 identical over 9 bases. CDR1 LGHNA and CDR2 YSLEER come from the germline V gene. V lost 3 bases and J lost 5; bases outside the gene matches: 4. The CDR3 covers 14 residues.

The chain joins TRBV28 to TRBJ2-7, with 9 bases matching TRBD1. The length of the CDR3 is 13 residues. The germline V gene has CDR1 MDHEN and CDR2 SYDVKM. Here the CDR3 DNA reads TGTGCTGGACAGGGGCGTAACTCCTACGAGCAGTACTTC. Translating gives CAGQGRNSYEQYF.

The count of this clone is one. This chain connects TRBV18 to TRBJ2-2, with D perhaps TRBD2 (6 bases). The V end was cut by 2 bases, the J end by 1 base, with 11 bases between. This CDR3 region has 16 residues. Germline CDR1 reads KGHSH; CDR2 reads LQKENI. The CDR3 nucleotides read TGTGCCAGCTCACCAACCAGCGGGCAGAACACCGGGGAGCTGTTTTTT. Its translation is CASSPTSGQNTGELFF.

This sequence joins TRBV6-5 and TRBJ1-4, with 8 bases that match TRBD1. The ends lost 0 bases at V and 7 bases at J; junction bases unmatched: 7. The CDR3 has 16 amino acids. Per germline, CDR1 MNHEY and CDR2 SVGAGI. CDR3 amino acids: CASSYSGGQGGEKLFF. The DNA of the CDR3 is TGTGCCAGCAGTTACTCTGGTGGACAGGGAGGTGAAAAACTGTTTTTT.

This clone appeared once. The V gene is TRBV19, the J gene TRBJ1-5, with 8 nucleotides matching TRBD1. Germline CDR1 reads LNHDA; CDR2 reads SQIVND (reference sequence). CDR3 size: 19 residues. J was trimmed by 0 bases and V by 1 base; bases with no gene match: 11. In DNA form, the CDR3 reads TGTGCCAGTAGTATAGGGGATGAGGGACAGGTTTATAGCAATCAGCCCCAGCATTTT. Its translation is CASSIGDEGQVYSNQPQHF.

This rearrangement joins TRBV4-1 to TRBJ1-2; 9 bases line up with TRBD1. Per germline, CDR1 MGHRA and CDR2 YSYEKL. The V segment lost 2 bases and the J segment 7 bases; nucleotides outside the gene matches: 8. The CDR3 contains 15 residues. The CDR3 nucleotides are TGCGCCAGCAGCCAAAGGACAGGGGCAGGTGGTGGCTACACCTTC. Amino acid sequence: CASSQRTGAGGGYTF.